The 20 T cell receptor beta chains below were found in one sample sequenced in a study of blood T cell repertoires in COVID-19. Using immunoSEQ multiplex PCR, the repertoire was profiled, and TCRdb retains in-frame clones only, with some absent. Of about 60,000 clones listed, about 80% are singletons. The sample was peripheral blood. These receptors came from a man aged 60-69 years with acute or convalescent COVID-19.

This clone was recorded once. CDR3: CASSPSQEIGNTIYF. The DNA of the CDR3 is TGTGCCAGCTCCCCGAGCCAGGAAATTGGAAACACCATATATTTT. The J gene is TRBJ1-3, the V gene TRBV18; no clear D gene. Germline assignment: CDR1 KGHSH and CDR2 LQKENI. V lost 6 bases and J lost 3, with 15 bases in between. This CDR3 has 15 residues.

The chain recombines TRBV9 with TRBJ2-3, with D possibly being TRBD1 (6 bases). The ends were cut back, 2 bases at V and 3 bases at J, with 10 bases in the middle. Germline V gene lookup returns CDR1 SGDLS and CDR2 YYNGEE. This CDR3 region has 14 residues. This CDR3 is CASSVQGMTDTQYF. CDR3 DNA: TGTGCCAGCAGCGTCCAGGGGATGACAGATACGCAGTATTTT.

The rearrangement links TRBV7-2 to TRBJ2-1; D uncertain. Looked up from germline, CDR1 is SGHTA and CDR2 is FQGNSA. V lost 6 bases and J 8 bases, leaving 17 bases between the germline ends. The CDR3 is made up of 14 amino acids. CDR3 in DNA: TGTGCCAGCAGTCCGAGGCGGTCCCTGCATGAGCAGTTCTTC. As protein: CASSPRRSLHEQFF.

The genes are TRBV7-8 and TRBJ2-7; D gene uncertain. The germline V and J ends were trimmed by 3 bases and 2 bases, with 20 bases remaining between them. The germline CDR1 and CDR2 sequences are SGHVS and FQNEAQ. The length of the CDR3 is 17 residues. CDR3 sequence (DNA): TGTGCCAGCAGCTTTTCAGGCTGGATAGAAGGCGCCTACGAGCAGTACTTC. Encoded protein: CASSFSGWIEGAYEQYF.

The V call is TRBV25-1, the J call TRBJ1-4, with 8 nucleotides matching TRBD1. Germline V gives CDR1 MGHDK, CDR2 SYGVNS. V shed 8 bases, J shed 3 bases, and the junction held 8 bases outside the gene matches. The CDR3 covers 15 residues. The CDR3 DNA reads as TGTGCCAGCGGCCCACAGGGGGTCGCTAATGAAAAACTGTTTTTT. Translating it yields CASGPQGVANEKLFF.

This clone came up a few times. The rearrangement uses TRBV27 and TRBJ1-5, with D possibly being TRBD1 (5 bases). Germline CDR1 and CDR2: MNHEY and SMNVEV (reference sequence). The CDR3 runs 16 residues. Deletions cut 5 bases from V and 5 bases from J, with 19 bases between. In DNA form, the CDR3 reads TGTGCCAGCAGTCCGACCCGCGGGACTTTTGATCAGCCCCAGCATTTT. Amino acids: CASSPTRGTFDQPQHF.

This clone was seen just once. This chain links TRBV7-8 with TRBJ1-4; TRBD1 matches at 11 bases. V lost 5 bases and J lost 8; bases outside the gene matches: 1. The CDR3 has 13 amino acids. Germline values: CDR1 SGHVS, CDR2 FQNEAQ. This CDR3 is CASSRDRGEKLFF. In DNA, the CDR3 is TGTGCCAGCAGCCGGGACAGGGGGGAAAAACTGTTTTTT.

CDR3 nucleotide sequence: TGTGCCAGCAGCGCTCGTCGGGGTCAGCCCCAGCATTTT. As protein: CASSARRGQPQHF. The chain uses TRBV12-3 or TRBV12-4 and TRBJ1-5; no definite D call. The CDR3 is made up of 13 amino acids. V lost 6 bases and J lost 6, with 12 bases in between.

The gene calls are TRBV10-3 and TRBJ1-2, with 8 bases that match TRBD1. CDR1 ENHRY and CDR2 SYGVKD come from the germline V gene. The junction had 5 bases not matched to a gene; V was cut back by 3 bases and J by 8 bases. CDR3 length equals 13 residues. The CDR3 sequence is CAISDPRGRGYTF. CDR3 in DNA: TGTGCCATCAGTGATCCCAGGGGGCGAGGCTACACCTTC.

The chain links TRBV5-1 to TRBJ1-2; D call uncertain. The CDR3 contains 14 residues. V was trimmed by 2 bases and J by 4 bases, leaving 12 bases between them. The germline CDR1 and CDR2 sequences are SGHRS and YFSETQ. The CDR3 DNA follows: TGCGCCAGCAGCTTTTCTGCAGGTTCCTATGGCTACACCTTC. Translated, it gives CASSFSAGSYGYTF.

The chain employs TRBV7-9 and TRBJ1-2; D is possibly TRBD1 (6 bases). CDR3 length equals 15 residues. V was clipped by 4 bases and J by 4 bases, with 16 bases between them. CDR1 is SEHNR, CDR2 FQNEAQ, per germline (reference sequence). CDR3: CASSSPRDTAYGYTF. DNA of the CDR3: TGTGCCAGCAGCTCGCCCCGGGACACGGCCTATGGCTACACCTTC.

A single count supports this clone. V and J are TRBV7-2 and TRBJ2-2, with D tentatively TRBD2 (7 bases). This CDR3 is built from 17 residues. The germline CDR1 and CDR2 sequences are SGHTA and FQGNSA. The ends were cut back, 5 bases at V and 4 bases at J, with 20 bases in the middle. CDR3 DNA sequence: TGTGCCAGCAGCCCACCCGGGCGGCGGGGGCCCACCGGGGAGCTGTTTTTT. Protein: CASSPPGRRGPTGELFF.

J is TRBJ2-1 and V is TRBV4-1, with 16 nucleotides matching TRBD2. Trimming took 4 bases from V and 7 from J; bases not matched to a gene: 16. Germline-derived CDR1 and CDR2 are MGHRA and YSYEKL. This CDR3 has 20 residues. CDR3 DNA sequence: TGCGCCAGCAGCCGTCCCCCCGGGACTAGCGGGGGGGCCAGAGGGAATGAGCAGTTCTTC. Translating gives CASSRPPGTSGGARGNEQFF.

The chain employs TRBV11-2 and TRBJ2-2; possibly TRBD1 for D (5 bases). CDR1 and CDR2 (germline): SGHAT, FQNNGV. V gave up 2 bases and J gave up 3 bases, with 7 bases separating them. The CDR3 totals 14 residues. The CDR3 here is CASSLQGDTGELFF. CDR3 nucleotide sequence: TGTGCCAGCAGCTTACAAGGGGACACCGGGGAGCTGTTTTTT.

This clone was counted once. This chain links TRBV7-8 with TRBJ1-4; 10 bases line up with TRBD1. The germline CDR1 and CDR2 sequences are SGHVS and FQNEAQ. The CDR3 length is 18 residues. V shed 4 bases and J 2 bases; nucleotides not matched to a gene: 10. As DNA, the CDR3 is TGTGCCAGCAGCTCCGCGACAGGGGGCGTAACGACTAATGAAAAACTGTTTTTT. Amino acids: CASSSATGGVTTNEKLFF.

This chain uses TRBV5-1 with TRBJ2-1; a possible D gene is TRBD1 (5 bases). Germline CDR1 reads SGHRS; CDR2 reads YFSETQ. CDR3 length: 18 amino acids. The V gene lost 0 bases and the J gene lost 0 bases, with 16 bases spanning the gap. The CDR3 sequence: CASSLVLLQESSYNEQFF. CDR3 in DNA: TGCGCCAGCAGCTTGGTTCTTCTACAGGAAAGCTCCTACAATGAGCAGTTCTTC.

Only a few counts were recorded for this clone. The V gene is TRBV9, the J gene TRBJ2-5, with D perhaps TRBD1 (5 bases). V dropped 1 base and J dropped 5 bases, with 6 bases sitting between them. This CDR3 has 12 amino acids. CDR1 is SGDLS, CDR2 YYNGEE, per germline. The CDR3 loop reads CASSVNRETQYF. In DNA, the CDR3 is TGTGCCAGCAGCGTAAACAGGGAGACCCAGTACTTC.

CDR3 nucleotides: TGCGCCAGCTTCGTGGGACTAGCCTTCCAAGAGACCCAGTACTTC. It yields the protein CASFVGLAFQETQYF. The chain employs TRBV5-1 and TRBJ2-5, with 9 nucleotides matching TRBD2. CDR1 SGHRS and CDR2 YFSETQ come from the germline V gene. Losses at the gene ends were 7 bases for V and 1 base for J; bases not matched to a gene: 8. The CDR3 has 15 amino acids.

J is TRBJ2-2 and V is TRBV7-8, with TRBD1 matching over 10 bases. CDR1 is SGHVS, CDR2 FQNEAQ, per germline. The CDR3 is 15 amino acids. V was pared by 5 bases and J by 4 bases, with 4 bases of the junction left unmatched. Here the CDR3 reads CASSPGTGATGELFF. The CDR3 bases are TGTGCCAGCAGCCCTGGGACAGGGGCCACCGGGGAGCTGTTTTTT.

The chain recombines TRBV28 with TRBJ1-2, with 9 nucleotides matching TRBD1. Germline V CDR1 and CDR2: MDHEN, SYDVKM. V gave up 4 bases and J gave up 3 bases; unmatched junction bases: 9. This CDR3 spans 16 amino acids. CDR3 coding DNA: TGTGCCAGCAGTTCAATGGGGGGACAGGGTCACTATGGCTACACCTTC. This sequence encodes CASSSMGGQGHYGYTF.